This T cell receptor (beta chain) was recovered during a study of blood T cell repertoires in COVID-19. In the original workflow: For nucleated cells, counts were estimated from reference gene primer amplification. Sequencing was performed with immunoSEQ multiplex PCR; in TCRdb, only in-frame clones are kept and a portion is missing. V, J and clone size are those of that table, while D and trimming were read from the DNA. The sample shows 250,000 to 350,000 clones, 85% to 90% of them seen only once. It was during active infection that Seattle patients were enrolled and then longitudinally followed. CDR1 MGHDK and CDR2 SYGVNS come from the germline V gene. V was trimmed by 3 bases and J by 8 bases, leaving 24 bases between them. CDR3 size: 17 residues.

Input material: peripheral blood. V is TRBV25-1 and J is TRBJ2-3, with D possibly TRBD2 on 5 matching bases. This TCR was sampled from a woman aged 45-65 years with COVID-19, enrolled during active disease. DNA for the CDR3: TGTGCCAGCAGTGATTGTGAAGGGATAGTGGACTCAGGTACGCAGTATTTT. It encodes CASSDCEGIVDSGTQYF. The full variable domain, with the rest looked up from reference TRBV25-1 and TRBJ2-3, is EADIYQTPRYLVIGTGKKITLECSQTMGHDKMYWYQQDPGMELHLIHYSYGVNSTEKGDLSSESTVSRIRTEHFPLTLESARPSHTSQYLCASSDCEGIVDSGTQYFGPGTRLTVL.